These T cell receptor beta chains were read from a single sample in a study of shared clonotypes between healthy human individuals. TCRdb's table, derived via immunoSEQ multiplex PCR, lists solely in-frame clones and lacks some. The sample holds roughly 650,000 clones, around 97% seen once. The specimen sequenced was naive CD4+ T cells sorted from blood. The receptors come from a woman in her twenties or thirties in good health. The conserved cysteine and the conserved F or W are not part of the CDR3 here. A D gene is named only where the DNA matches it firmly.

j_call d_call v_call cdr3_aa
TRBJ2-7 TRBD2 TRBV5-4 ASSYGRSSGRTSYEQY
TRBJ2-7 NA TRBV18 ASSPIQGSEQY
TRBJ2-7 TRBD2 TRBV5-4 ASSRSRESSYEQY
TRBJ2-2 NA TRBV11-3 ASSPLIRGTGELF
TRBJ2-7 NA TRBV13 ASRLGGEQY
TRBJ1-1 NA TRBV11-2 ASSLTGRTEAF
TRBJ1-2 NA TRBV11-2 ASSLDPGGNYGYT
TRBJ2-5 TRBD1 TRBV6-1 ASSEVRQGRQY
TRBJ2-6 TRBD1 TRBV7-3 ASSLPAGRGMVGANVLT
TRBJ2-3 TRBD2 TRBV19 ASSIEGVAGADTQY
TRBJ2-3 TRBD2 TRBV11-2 ASSLVAWAGVTDTQY
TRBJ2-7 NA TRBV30 AWSPPLHEQY
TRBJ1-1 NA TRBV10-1 ASSSGSMNTEAF
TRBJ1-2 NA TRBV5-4 ASSLDGNYGYT
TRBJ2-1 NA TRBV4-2 ASSQSGPNNEQF
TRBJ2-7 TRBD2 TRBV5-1 ASSLAPLAGIYEQY
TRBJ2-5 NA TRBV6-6 ASSYESDYQETQY
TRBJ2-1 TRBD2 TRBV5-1 ASSPSGAYNEQF
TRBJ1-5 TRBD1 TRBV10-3 AISSGTGLAQPQH
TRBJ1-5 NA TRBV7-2 ASSLSWGDGNQPQH
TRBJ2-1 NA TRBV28 ASSLGVPSSYNEQF
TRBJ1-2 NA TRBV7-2 ASSLPPWRGGYGYT